This T cell receptor (beta chain) was recorded in a study of T cell repertoires in chronic hepatitis B (dated by TCRdb to the late 2010s). Of note for this clone: Base qualities are not at hand, and no much larger clone is one base apart.

The CDR3 sequence holds 23 residues, the cysteine and phenylalanine included. The sequence is cut down to CDR3 DNA, 69 bases in frame from base 1. V is reduced by 5 bases and J by 4 bases, leaving a spacing of 41 bases between them. The germline V gene (reference sequence) provides CDR1 WNHNN and CDR2 SYGVQD. Libraries were constructed by the immunoSEQ multiplex PCR assay. The table was pulled from immuneACCESS by TCRdb, which kept in-frame rearrangements only. Such tables lose some clones; where checked, under half of the loss comes from unresolved V genes, and the rest has no known cause. The sample's table lists a count of some 83 clones.

This sequence was found in a human donor with chronic hepatitis B virus infection. Input material: HBV polymerase (pol387) epitope-specific CD8+ T cells from PBMCs. The chain employs TRBV10-1 and TRBJ1-2; no D gene can be assigned with confidence. The DNA sequence is as follows: TGCGCCAGCAGTACAATCATAAGATCGCGAAAGACCTATGGATCGCGAAAGACCTATGGCTACACCTTC. Translation gives CASSTIIRSRKTYGSRKTYGYTF.